These 30 T cell receptor beta chains came from one sample sequenced in a study of cytotoxic CD8 clonotypes in ibrutinib-treated CLL. Sequencing was performed with immunoSEQ multiplex PCR; in TCRdb, only in-frame clones are kept and a portion is missing. The sample holds about 9,000 clones, 70% to 75% seen once. The sequencing here drew on PBMCs, taken before ibrutinib treatment. All receptors derive from a human donor with chronic lymphocytic leukemia.

The V call is TRBV28, the J call TRBJ1-1, with unresolved D. Deletions cut 9 bases from V and 1 base from J, with 12 bases between. Germline assignment: CDR1 MDHEN and CDR2 SYDVKM. The CDR3 contains 13 residues. The CDR3 DNA reads TGTGCCAGTGTTAGCAGGTCGAACACTGAAGCTTTCTTT. It yields the protein CASVSRSNTEAFF.

V gene TRBV19 combines with J gene TRBJ2-6; no definite D call. Trimming left V 5 bases short and J 0 bases short, with 2 bases between. The CDR3 runs 13 residues. Germline CDR1 is LNHDA and CDR2 is SQIVND (reference sequence). In DNA form, the CDR3 reads TGTGCCAGTAGTTTCTCTGGGGCCAACGTCCTGACTTTC. Its protein product is CASSFSGANVLTF.

The CDR3 DNA sequence: TGTGCCAGCAGTTTATCCACAGTGACCCAAGCTTTCTTT. It is translated as CASSLSTVTQAFF. The V and J genes are TRBV27 and TRBJ1-1; D is ambiguous. The CDR3 length is 13 residues. The germline V gene has CDR1 MNHEY and CDR2 SMNVEV (reference sequence). V was pared by 0 bases and J by 9 bases, with 11 bases between.

V gene TRBV15 combines with J gene TRBJ1-1; a weak D match, TRBD1 (5 bases). V lost 1 base to trimming and J lost 2 bases, with 11 bases between them. Germline V gene lookup returns CDR1 LNHNV and CDR2 YYDKDF (reference sequence). The CDR3 spans 15 residues. CDR3 amino acids: CATSRGGSSNTEAFF. CDR3 bases: TGTGCCACCAGCAGAGGGGGGTCTAGTAACACTGAAGCTTTCTTT.

The chain recombines TRBV2 with TRBJ2-6; 7 bases line up with TRBD1. The CDR3 has 16 residues. CDR1 is SNHLY and CDR2 is FYNNEI in the germline V gene. Trimming removed 8 bases from V and 0 bases from J; junction bases left unmatched: 7. CDR3 protein: CASVGTALSGANVLTF. CDR3 nucleotides: TGTGCCAGCGTAGGGACAGCTCTCTCTGGGGCCAACGTCCTGACTTTC.

J is TRBJ2-2 and V is TRBV7-9, with D unclear. Germline V CDR1 and CDR2: SEHNR, FQNEAQ (reference sequence). With 1 base removed from V and 2 bases from J, the gap between germline ends came to 8 bases. The CDR3 sequence is 15 residues long. The CDR3 sequence: CASSLGSGNTGELFF. The CDR3 region has the DNA TGTGCCAGCAGCTTAGGCTCAGGAAACACCGGGGAGCTGTTTTTT.

This clone occurred once. The chain recombines TRBV6-1 with TRBJ2-7; the D is unclear. This CDR3 spans 16 amino acids. Germline CDR1 is MNHNS and CDR2 is SASEGT. Trimming took 0 bases from V and 0 from J, leaving 12 bases between them. Here the CDR3 DNA reads TGTGCCAGCAGTGAAGCGTTGGGCAGGCCCTCCTACGAGCAGTACTTC. As protein: CASSEALGRPSYEQYF.

The V call is TRBV19, the J call TRBJ2-3, with D perhaps TRBD2 (5 bases). V lost 7 bases and J 8 bases, leaving 19 bases between the germline ends. The germline gives CDR1 LNHDA, CDR2 SQIVND (reference sequence). The CDR3 loop spans 14 amino acids. The CDR3 bases are TGTGCCAGTAACAACCAAGGGAGTCGCGGTACGCAGTATTTT. Encoded protein: CASNNQGSRGTQYF.

The CDR3 reads CASSDQGKTQYF. The CDR3 coding sequence is TGCGCCAGCAGCGACCAGGGGAAGACCCAGTACTTC. The chain links TRBV5-1 to TRBJ2-5, with D possibly being TRBD1 (6 bases). This CDR3 is 12 amino acids long. Trimming removed 4 bases from V and 6 bases from J, with 10 bases in between. Germline-derived CDR1 and CDR2 are SGHRS and YFSETQ.

This clone was counted once. Germline and junction disagree at one end, which may indicate a read error. The V call is TRBV5-1, the J call TRBJ2-1; no clear D. CDR1 is SGHRS, CDR2 YFSETQ, per germline. This CDR3 comprises 13 residues. Written as DNA, the CDR3 is TGCGCCAGCAGTTTGGCCTGGCCCAATGAGCAGTTCTTC. Translated: CASSLAWPNEQFF.

The chain is built from TRBV5-4 and TRBJ2-6; 12 positions agree with TRBD2. CDR1 SGHNT and CDR2 YYREEE come from the germline V gene (reference sequence). Trimming removed 4 bases from V and 2 bases from J; junction bases left unmatched: 13. This CDR3 is built from 20 residues. In DNA form, the CDR3 reads TGTGCCAGCAGCCTCTCTCAACTAGCGGGAGGACTAGCTGGGGCCAACGTCCTGACTTTC. Translating it yields CASSLSQLAGGLAGANVLTF.

The chain couples TRBV18 to TRBJ1-3; D uncertain. The CDR3 runs to 14 residues. The germline gives CDR1 KGHSH, CDR2 LQKENI. Deletions cut 3 bases from V and 0 bases from J, with 6 bases between. The CDR3: CASSPYSSGNTIYF. CDR3 nucleotide sequence: TGTGCCAGCTCACCCTACAGCTCTGGAAACACCATATATTTT.

This chain joins TRBV4-2 and TRBJ1-1; D not resolved. This CDR3 comprises 14 residues. CDR1 LGHNA and CDR2 YNFKEQ come from the germline V gene. Trimming took off 1 base at V and 3 bases at J, with 9 bases between the two ends. CDR3 amino acids: CASSQVAVDTEAFF. In DNA, the CDR3 is TGTGCCAGCAGCCAAGTGGCAGTAGACACTGAAGCTTTCTTT.

The rearrangement links TRBV27 to TRBJ2-1; 9 positions match TRBD2. V was clipped by 4 bases and J by 9 bases; unmatched bases: 13. There are 16 residues in the CDR3. Looked up from germline, CDR1 is MNHEY and CDR2 is SMNVEV (reference sequence). The CDR3 DNA sequence: TGTGCCAGCAGTTCCCTTAGCGGGAGTGGGTTGACTGAGCAGTTCTTC. Amino acids: CASSSLSGSGLTEQFF.

This clone has only a few counts. The chain employs TRBV5-1 and TRBJ2-7; D is undetermined. Deletions cut 3 bases from V and 3 bases from J, with 7 bases between. This CDR3 spans 12 amino acids. Germline V gene sequence: CDR1 SGHRS, CDR2 YFSETQ. The CDR3 region is CASSSQVYEQYF. CDR3 in DNA: TGCGCCAGCAGCTCACAAGTCTACGAGCAGTACTTC.

In its sample, this clone was seen a few times. This chain connects TRBV29-1 to TRBJ1-5, with D possibly matching TRBD1 (6 bases). V lost 8 bases and J 5 bases, leaving 16 bases between the germline ends. The CDR3 is 13 amino acids. Germline-derived CDR1 and CDR2 are SQVTM and ANQGSEA. As DNA, the CDR3 is TGCAGCTTTTCACAGGGAAAAGATCAGCCCCAGCATTTT. Amino acid sequence: CSFSQGKDQPQHF.

V is TRBV18 and J is TRBJ2-1; a possible D gene is TRBD2 (7 bases). The V gene's germline CDR1 is KGHSH and CDR2 LQKENI. V lost 0 bases, J lost 6 bases, and 18 bases lay in between. The CDR3 consists of 17 residues. The CDR3 coding sequence is TGTGCCAGCTCACCACCATACACAGGGAGGGTAGGCAATGAGCAGTTCTTC. Its protein product is CASSPPYTGRVGNEQFF. Full variable domain (remainder filled in from reference TRBV18 and TRBJ2-1): NAGVMQNPRHLVRRRGQEARLRCSPMKGHSHVYWYRQLPEEGLKFMVYLQKENIIDESGMPKERFSAEFPKEGPSILRIQQVVRGDSAAYFCASSPPYTGRVGNEQFFGPGTRLTVL.

This clone was observed a handful of times. This chain links TRBV6-4 with TRBJ1-5; D is ambiguous. Germline V lookup: CDR1 MRHNA, CDR2 SNTAGT. V was pared by 4 bases and J by 1 base, with 5 bases between. This CDR3 is 13 amino acids long. The CDR3 region is CASSVESNQPQHF. CDR3 in DNA: TGTGCCAGCAGTGTGGAAAGCAATCAGCCCCAGCATTTT.

The rearrangement links TRBV19 to TRBJ1-5; 9 bases agree with TRBD1. The CDR3 contains 18 residues. The V and J ends lost 1 base and 2 bases, in that order; junction bases with no gene match: 9. Germline V gene sequence: CDR1 LNHDA, CDR2 SQIVND (reference sequence). CDR3 nucleotide sequence: TGTGCCAGTAGTATAGCGGGGACAGGGAGGGCGGGCAATCAGCCCCAGCATTTT. Translation: CASSIAGTGRAGNQPQHF.

The chain is built from TRBV7-6 and TRBJ2-5, with D unclear. Germline CDR1 and CDR2: SGHVS and FNYEAQ. CDR3 size: 12 residues. The germline V and J ends were trimmed by 5 bases and 5 bases, with 9 bases remaining between them. CDR3 nucleotide sequence: TGTGCCAGCAGCGCCTCAAAGGAGACCCAGTACTTC. This translates into CASSASKETQYF.

The rearrangement links TRBV28 to TRBJ2-7; D assignment may be TRBD1 or TRBD2 (5 bases each). Germline V gene data show CDR1 as MDHEN and CDR2 as SYDVKM. This CDR3 comprises 13 residues. V was clipped by 10 bases and J by 4 bases, with 17 bases between them. The CDR3 region has the DNA TGTGCCACCCATGAGGGGAACCAATACGAGCAGTACTTC. Amino acids: CATHEGNQYEQYF.

The chain joins TRBV15 to TRBJ1-3; 7 bases align to TRBD1. Per the germline V gene, CDR1 is LNHNV and CDR2 is YYDKDF (reference sequence). CDR3 length: 14 residues. V shed 5 bases and J 6 bases; nucleotides not matched to a gene: 7. The CDR3 nucleotides read TGTGCCACCAGCCATCCCGGGACAGAAAACACCATATATTTT. This translates into CATSHPGTENTIYF. The whole variable domain, filled in from reference TRBV15 and TRBJ1-3, reads DAMVIQNPRYQVTQFGKPVTLSCSQTLNHNVMYWYQQKSSQAPKLLFHYYDKDFNNEADTPDNFQSRRPNTSFCFLDIRSPGLGDTAMYLCATSHPGTENTIYFGEGSWLTVV.

The V call is TRBV6-1, the J call TRBJ2-1, with a possible D match to TRBD2 (6 bases). The germline gives CDR1 MNHNS, CDR2 SASEGT. Trimming pared 6 bases from V and 4 bases from J, leaving 10 bases between. The CDR3 has 13 amino acids. CDR3 amino acids: CASRTSPYNEQFF. Here the CDR3 DNA reads TGTGCCAGCAGAACTAGCCCGTACAATGAGCAGTTCTTC.

The chain couples TRBV5-4 to TRBJ1-1, with 7 bases that match TRBD1. The CDR3 is 15 residues long. Germline CDR1 and CDR2: SGHNT and YYREEE (reference sequence). Losses at the gene ends were 4 bases for V and 1 base for J; bases not matched to a gene: 7. The CDR3: CASSPWDSANTEAFF. CDR3 sequence (DNA): TGTGCCAGCAGCCCTTGGGACAGCGCGAACACTGAAGCTTTCTTT.

This clone has just one count. The chain combines TRBV28 with TRBJ1-6; weak D call: TRBD1 (5 bases). The CDR3 extends over 12 amino acids. Germline lookup yields CDR1 MDHEN and CDR2 SYDVKM. The germline V and J ends were trimmed by 11 bases and 7 bases, with 12 bases remaining between them. CDR3 protein: CASGQGNSPLHF. CDR3 bases: TGTGCCTCGGGGCAGGGAAATTCACCCCTCCACTTT.

This clone showed up just a few times. The chain couples TRBV15 to TRBJ2-4; TRBD1 agrees at 9 bases. The V segment lost 5 bases and the J segment 0 bases; nucleotides outside the gene matches: 17. Germline V CDR1 and CDR2: LNHNV, YYDKDF (reference sequence). The CDR3 has 20 residues. As DNA, the CDR3 is TGTGCCACCAGCGCTTCTACCTTGGACAGGGGACTACTAGCCAAAAACATTCAGTACTTC. It codes for CATSASTLDRGLLAKNIQYF.

This clone has a handful of counts. CDR3 in amino acids: CASSKGFDGYTF. DNA of the CDR3: TGTGCCAGCAGCAAAGGGTTTGATGGCTACACCTTC. V is TRBV21-1 and J is TRBJ1-2. TRBV21-1 counts as a pseudogene. CDR3 length equals 12 residues.

This rearrangement joins TRBV4-2 to TRBJ2-7, with TRBD2 as a possible D gene (6 bases). The CDR3 extends over 16 amino acids. Germline assignment: CDR1 LGHNA and CDR2 YNFKEQ. The ends were cut back, 4 bases at V and 3 bases at J, with 19 bases in the middle. In nucleotides, the CDR3 is TGTGCCAGCAGCCCGAATCGACTCCTGGGGGGCTACGAGCAGTACTTC. Encoded protein: CASSPNRLLGGYEQYF.

The rearrangement uses TRBV5-1 and TRBJ2-7; 8 nucleotides agree with TRBD1. V lost 4 bases to trimming and J lost 3 bases; unmatched junction nucleotides: 9. Germline CDR1 reads SGHRS; CDR2 reads YFSETQ. CDR3 length: 15 residues. CDR3 sequence reads: CASSPRGQVNYEQYF. The DNA for the CDR3 is TGCGCCAGCAGCCCGCGGGGACAGGTGAACTACGAGCAGTACTTC. Drawing the rest from reference TRBV5-1 and TRBJ2-7, the complete variable domain is KAGVTQTPRYLIKTRGQQVTLSCSPISGHRSVSWYQQTPGQGLQFLFEYFSETQRNKGNFPGRFSGRQFSNSRSEMNVSTLELGDSALYLCASSPRGQVNYEQYFGPGTRLTVT.

V gene TRBV9 combines with J gene TRBJ2-1; D is ambiguous. V lost 3 bases and J 0 bases, leaving 10 bases between the germline ends. Germline-derived CDR1 and CDR2 are SGDLS and YYNGEE. The CDR3 consists of 15 residues. The CDR3 here is CASSDRLSSYNEQFF. CDR3 sequence (DNA): TGTGCCAGCAGCGATAGGCTTAGCTCCTACAATGAGCAGTTCTTC.